The 17 T cell receptor beta chains below were found in one sample sequenced in a study of OX40 agonist ivuxolimab in advanced cancers. The library was produced with the immunoSEQ multiplex PCR assay. TCRdb provides this immuneACCESS table in a form limited to in-frame rearrangements. Some clones are lacking; in checked studies, under half of them reflect an unresolved V gene, and why the rest are absent is not known. This sample is represented by over 95,000 clones; 95% to 96% of them were singletons. The top ten clones comprise around 2% of the sample. Specimen: CD4+ or CD8+ T cells sorted from blood, collected in a trial of the OX40 agonist ivuxolimab. Source of these receptors: an adult with an advanced solid tumor such as melanoma, head and neck, liver or kidney cancer.

The chain employs TRBV5-1 and TRBJ2-3; D possibly corresponds to TRBD1 (5 bases). The germline V gene encodes CDR1 SGHRS and CDR2 YFSETQ. The V end lost 1 base, the J end lost 0 bases, and 21 bases lay between the germline ends. The CDR3 contains 19 residues. The CDR3 is CASSLSSDSLTSSTDTQYF. The CDR3 nucleotides read TGCGCCAGCAGCTTGAGCTCTGACAGCCTAACTTCTAGCACAGATACGCAGTATTTT.

The chain has TRBV9 and TRBJ1-2, with 8 bases identical to TRBD1. Per germline, CDR1 SGDLS and CDR2 YYNGEE. The V and J ends lost 3 bases and 2 bases, in that order; junction bases with no gene match: 12. The CDR3 spans 17 residues. CDR3 DNA sequence: TGTGCCAGCAGCGAGGGGCAGGGGGCTGGTGGAAACTATGGCTACACCTTC. Its translation: CASSEGQGAGGNYGYTF.

This clone was observed a single time. The V call is TRBV7-2, the J call TRBJ2-7; 10 bases line up with TRBD2. Trimming at V came to 5 bases and at J to 2 bases, leaving 6 bases not matched to a gene. The CDR3 runs to 15 residues. Germline V CDR1 and CDR2: SGHTA, FQGNSA. Written as DNA, the CDR3 is TGTGCCAGCAGCGAACTAGCGGGAAGCACCTACGAGCAGTACTTC. Translation: CASSELAGSTYEQYF.

V usage is TRBV23-1 and J usage is TRBJ2-1; D possibly corresponds to TRBD2 (6 bases). TRBV23-1 qualifies as an ORF whose function is uncertain. V lost 4 bases, J lost 5 bases, and 12 bases lay in between. The length of the CDR3 is 14 residues. The CDR3 DNA follows: TGCGCCAGCAGTCCGACCGGGAGCCACAATGAGCAGTTCTTC. Its protein is CASSPTGSHNEQFF.

The chain combines TRBV6-5 with TRBJ1-1; D unresolved. Per germline, CDR1 MNHEY and CDR2 SVGAGI. This CDR3 is built from 15 residues. The germline V and J ends were trimmed by 2 bases and 1 base, with 11 bases remaining between them. CDR3 in amino acids: CASSYPVGGNTEAFF. The CDR3 nucleotides are TGTGCCAGCAGTTACCCGGTTGGAGGGAACACTGAAGCTTTCTTT.

The gene calls are TRBV15 and TRBJ2-7; the match to TRBD1 covers 7 bases. The CDR3 contains 15 residues. Germline assignment: CDR1 LNHNV and CDR2 YYDKDF (reference sequence). V gave up 0 bases and J gave up 0 bases; unmatched junction bases: 2. In DNA, the CDR3 is TGTGCCACCAGCAGAGAACAGGGGATCTCCTACGAGCAGTACTTC. Amino acid sequence: CATSREQGISYEQYF.

The chain joins TRBV7-9 to TRBJ1-1; D possibly corresponds to TRBD1 (6 bases). This CDR3 is built from 16 residues. Germline V gives CDR1 SEHNR, CDR2 FQNEAQ (reference sequence). V was trimmed by 3 bases and J by 3 bases, leaving 17 bases between them. CDR3 residues: CASSFPGTPTDTEAFF. The CDR3 DNA reads as TGTGCCAGCAGCTTCCCCGGGACACCTACCGACACTGAAGCTTTCTTT.

The J gene is TRBJ2-5, the V gene TRBV11-2, with D possibly being TRBD2 (6 bases). Per germline, CDR1 SGHAT and CDR2 FQNNGV. This CDR3 region has 14 residues. V was cut by 5 bases and J by 0 bases, with 10 bases left in between. For the CDR3, the DNA is TGTGCCAGCAGCGCAAGCGGGTACCAAGAGACCCAGTACTTC. Its protein is CASSASGYQETQYF.

The chain couples TRBV9 to TRBJ2-3; 11 bases line up with TRBD2. CDR1 is SGDLS and CDR2 is YYNGEE in the germline V gene. The V segment lost 4 bases and the J segment 6 bases; nucleotides outside the gene matches: 7. This CDR3 is 15 amino acids long. CDR3 nucleotides: TGTGCCAGCAGCATAGGGACTAGCGGAATGGATACGCAGTATTTT. Its protein is CASSIGTSGMDTQYF.

This chain uses TRBV7-9 with TRBJ2-2, with 9 positions matching TRBD1. V was pared by 2 bases and J by 3 bases, with 13 bases of the junction left unmatched. CDR3 size: 19 residues. CDR1 SEHNR and CDR2 FQNEAQ come from the germline V gene (reference sequence). The CDR3 region has the DNA TGTGCCAGCAGCTTATTGGACAGGGGCTCTGTATCGGACACCGGGGAGCTGTTTTTT. This gives the protein CASSLLDRGSVSDTGELFF.

Notes on this clone: The junction differs from germline at one of its ends, possibly a read error. The V gene is TRBV5-6, the J gene TRBJ1-1, with 8 bases identical to TRBD1. Germline CDR1 and CDR2: SGHDT and YYEEEE. This CDR3 region has 15 residues. The CDR3: CASSLERHGTGEAFF. CDR3 DNA sequence: TGTGCCAGCAGTTTGGAGAGACATGGGACAGGAGAAGCTTTCTTT.

Worth noting for this clone: One end of the junction does not line up with germline, which may come from a read error. Other nucleotide sequences from this sample produce the same CDR3. The genes are TRBV6-5 and TRBJ1-2; D may be TRBD1 (6 bases). The CDR3 contains 15 residues. Germline CDR1 is MNHEY and CDR2 is SVGAGI. This CDR3 is CASSKPGDALYGYTF. CDR3 sequence (DNA): TGTGCCAGCAGTAAACCAGGGGACGCCCTCTATGGCTACACTTTC.

The chain links TRBV5-4 to TRBJ2-3, with D uncertain. V was shortened by 9 bases and J by 2 bases, with 16 bases between the two germline ends. This CDR3 region has 14 residues. In germline, CDR1 is SGHNT, CDR2 YYREEE (reference sequence). Here the CDR3 DNA reads TGTGCCATGCTACCGGGCCGAAACACAGATACGCAGTATTTT. Its protein product is CAMLPGRNTDTQYF.

V usage is TRBV19 and J usage is TRBJ2-7; no definite D call. This CDR3 region has 17 residues. V was cut by 5 bases and J by 0 bases, with 20 bases left in between. Germline CDR1 is LNHDA and CDR2 is SQIVND (reference sequence). The CDR3 DNA reads as TGTGCCAGTAGTCCCGCAGGCAGAAATATGGGCTCCTACGAGCAGTACTTC. Residues: CASSPAGRNMGSYEQYF.

The chain uses TRBV7-3 and TRBJ2-1; D gene ambiguous. The V and J ends lost 2 bases and 9 bases respectively, with 14 bases between them. The CDR3 is 14 residues long. Germline loops: CDR1 SGHTA, CDR2 FQGTGA. The CDR3 coding sequence is TGTGCCAGCAGCTTAGCTGCGCCCGGCGGTGAGCAGTTCTTC. Protein: CASSLAAPGGEQFF.

This clone was detected once. The chain joins TRBV28 to TRBJ2-1; D gene unclear. Trimming left V 6 bases short and J 7 bases short, with 13 bases between. Germline-derived CDR1 and CDR2 are MDHEN and SYDVKM. The CDR3 has 13 amino acids. The CDR3 spells CASRGPRRNEQFF. Written as DNA, the CDR3 is TGTGCCAGCAGAGGCCCAAGGCGGAATGAGCAGTTCTTC. The complete variable domain, with remaining parts taken from reference TRBV28 and TRBJ2-1, reads DVKVTQSSRYLVKRTGEKVFLECVQDMDHENMFWYRQDPGLGLRLIYFSYDVKMKEKGDIPEGYSVSREKKERFSLILESASTNQTSMYLCASRGPRRNEQFFGPGTRLTVL.

The rearrangement uses TRBV7-9 and TRBJ2-7, with D possibly matching TRBD1 (6 bases). In germline, CDR1 is SEHNR, CDR2 FQNEAQ (reference sequence). The CDR3 sequence is 14 residues long. Between the trimmed V and J ends, which lost 7 bases and 3 bases, there was a span of 16 bases. As DNA, the CDR3 is TGTGCCAGCACCACCAGCCAGGGGTTCTACGAGCAGTACTTC. Amino acid sequence: CASTTSQGFYEQYF.